This T cell receptor beta chain is from a study of OX40 agonist ivuxolimab in advanced cancers. As for the study in general: The study treated patients with ivuxolimab, an agonistic anti-OX40 (CD134) antibody. Under the entry rules, prior anti-PD-1, anti-PD-L1 or anti-CTLA-4 therapy was allowed, and around 40% had some. Three patients, one with hepatocellular carcinoma and two with cutaneous melanoma, responded partially.

The CDR3 is made up of 16 amino acids. The germline gives CDR1 SGHNT, CDR2 YYREEE (reference sequence). V was pared by 0 bases and J by 3 bases, with 12 bases between. Here immunoSEQ multiplex PCR was the method, and the copy in TCRdb shows in-frame clones only, minus some. Of some 16,000 clones in the sample, roughly 88% were seen once. This clonotype originated in an adult with an advanced solid tumor such as melanoma, head and neck, liver or kidney cancer. The sequenced sample was CD4+ or CD8+ T cells sorted from blood, obtained in a trial of the OX40 agonist ivuxolimab. V usage is TRBV5-4 and J usage is TRBJ2-2; D is possibly TRBD1 (6 bases). The CDR3 loop reads CASSLGPGADTGELFF. In nucleotides, the CDR3 is TGTGCCAGCAGCTTGGGGCCAGGGGCGGACACCGGGGAGCTGTTTTTT.